The 23 T cell receptor beta chains below were found in one sample sequenced in a study of OX40 agonist ivuxolimab in advanced cancers. The assay was immunoSEQ multiplex PCR, and TCRdb's table has in-frame clones only and misses some. The sample lists about 88,000 clones; under 85% were seen once. The material sequenced was CD4+ or CD8+ T cells sorted from blood, taken in a trial of the OX40 agonist ivuxolimab. These receptors originate from an adult with an advanced solid tumor such as melanoma, head and neck, liver or kidney cancer.

V usage is TRBV28 and J usage is TRBJ2-3, with D possibly matching TRBD1 (5 bases). The CDR3 loop spans 13 amino acids. Germline CDR1 reads MDHEN; CDR2 reads SYDVKM. V was shortened by 7 bases and J by 2 bases, with 10 bases between the two germline ends. CDR3 in amino acids: CASIPTDTDTQYF. In DNA, the CDR3 is TGTGCCAGCATCCCGACAGACACAGATACGCAGTATTTT.

The chain couples TRBV9 to TRBJ2-1; D is undetermined. V was trimmed by 0 bases and J by 0 bases, leaving 7 bases between them. The germline gives CDR1 SGDLS, CDR2 YYNGEE. This CDR3 has 15 residues. The CDR3 protein is CASSVVVGSYNEQFF. CDR3 bases: TGTGCCAGCAGCGTAGTCGTGGGCTCCTACAATGAGCAGTTCTTC.

The V gene is TRBV19, the J gene TRBJ1-2; the D gene is possibly TRBD1 (6 bases). Trimming left V 11 bases short and J 3 bases short, with 13 bases between. Germline loops: CDR1 LNHDA, CDR2 SQIVND (reference sequence). The CDR3 sequence is 12 residues long. The CDR3: CASTGGYYGYTF. The CDR3, as DNA: TGTGCCTCAACGGGGGGCTACTATGGCTACACCTTC.

This rearrangement joins TRBV27 to TRBJ2-7; 9 bases match TRBD1. This CDR3 has 15 residues. From germline, CDR1 is MNHEY and CDR2 SMNVEV (reference sequence). After removal of 6 bases from V and 2 bases from J, the junction contained 8 bases not matched to a gene. CDR3 sequence (DNA): TGTGCCAGCAGGTCGCCGGGACAGGGTGCCTACGAGCAGTACTTC. The encoded protein is CASRSPGQGAYEQYF.

This clone was observed a single time. V gene TRBV6-6 combines with J gene TRBJ2-5; unclear D gene. The V and J ends lost 0 bases and 5 bases respectively, with 13 bases between them. This CDR3 has 15 residues. The germline V gene encodes CDR1 MNHNY and CDR2 SVGAGI (reference sequence). CDR3 nucleotide sequence: TGTGCCAGCAGTTACTCGAAACCGGCGACTGAGACCCAGTACTTC. This codes for CASSYSKPATETQYF.

The rearrangement uses TRBV27 and TRBJ2-7, with 9 bases lining up with TRBD2. V was clipped by 1 base and J by 2 bases; unmatched bases: 6. This CDR3 contains 16 residues. CDR1 is MNHEY, CDR2 SMNVEV, per germline (reference sequence). CDR3 loop: CASSLLGSGGTYEQYF. Written as DNA, the CDR3 is TGTGCCAGCAGTTTATTGGGTAGCGGGGGTACCTACGAGCAGTACTTC.

The rearrangement joins TRBV7-9 to TRBJ2-7; no firm D call. V was trimmed by 3 bases and J by 5 bases, leaving 5 bases between them. The CDR3 consists of 11 residues. Germline CDR1 reads SEHNR; CDR2 reads FQNEAQ (reference sequence). CDR3 nucleotide sequence: TGTGCCAGCAGCTTTGGGGACGAGCAGTACTTC. Its translation is CASSFGDEQYF.

V is TRBV5-1 and J is TRBJ1-4; 9 bases match TRBD1. The CDR3 covers 17 residues. CDR1 and CDR2 from the germline V gene are SGHRS and YFSETQ. V shed 3 bases, J shed 8 bases, and the junction held 14 bases outside the gene matches. The DNA of the CDR3 is TGCGCCAGCAGCTCGGGTCGGGACAGGGTTGAATTGGAAAAACTGTTTTTT. Protein sequence: CASSSGRDRVELEKLFF.

J is TRBJ1-4 and V is TRBV7-2, with D hard to call. CDR1 SGHTA and CDR2 FQGNSA come from the germline V gene. CDR3 length: 15 residues. V was pared by 2 bases and J by 5 bases, with 12 bases between. The CDR3 nucleotides read TGTGCCAGCAGCTTAAACGGGCCGGCGAATGAAAAACTGTTTTTT. This sequence encodes CASSLNGPANEKLFF. The whole variable domain, remainder taken from reference TRBV7-2 and TRBJ1-4, is GAGVSQSPSNKVTEKGKDVELRCDPISGHTALYWYRQSLGQGLEFLIYFQGNSAPDKSGLPSDRFSAERTGGSVSTLTIQRTQQEDSAVYLCASSLNGPANEKLFFGSGTQLSVL.

The chain carries TRBV27 and TRBJ2-5; TRBD1 agrees at 12 bases. TRBJ2-7 matches the DNA end more closely, so the J call is doubtful. The CDR3 consists of 16 residues. The V gene's germline CDR1 is MNHEY and CDR2 SMNVEV (reference sequence). This CDR3 is CASSPSTGQGAIEQYF. Here the CDR3 DNA reads TGTGCCAGCAGCCCTTCCACGGGACAGGGGGCAATCGAGCAGTACTTC.

In nucleotides, the CDR3 is TGTGCCAGCAGCTTACGAGGGAGTGTCACCGGGGAGCTGTTTTTT. It translates to CASSLRGSVTGELFF. The genes are TRBV11-3 and TRBJ2-2; maybe TRBD2 (5 bases). Germline-derived CDR1 and CDR2 are SGHNT and YENEEA. V lost 2 bases and J 4 bases, leaving 11 bases between the germline ends. The length of the CDR3 is 15 residues.

This sequence joins TRBV5-6 and TRBJ2-5, with D unclear. Germline lookup yields CDR1 SGHDT and CDR2 YYEEEE. The V and J ends lost 2 bases and 6 bases respectively, with 11 bases between them. The CDR3 is 13 amino acids. The CDR3 loop is CASSFMGQQTQYF. The CDR3, as DNA: TGTGCCAGCAGCTTCATGGGTCAGCAGACCCAGTACTTC.

This chain joins TRBV18 and TRBJ1-2, with 9 positions matching TRBD1. The germline V gene has CDR1 KGHSH and CDR2 LQKENI. Trimming took 4 bases from V and 2 from J; bases not matched to a gene: 11. CDR3 length equals 17 residues. In nucleotides, the CDR3 is TGTGCCAGCTCACTGATTGCATGGGACAGGGCGAACTATGGCTACACCTTC. Its translation: CASSLIAWDRANYGYTF.

V is TRBV11-2 and J is TRBJ2-7; 7 positions match TRBD1. The ends lost 1 base at V and 0 bases at J; junction bases unmatched: 9. Germline-derived CDR1 and CDR2 are SGHAT and FQNNGV. The CDR3 totals 17 residues. The CDR3 DNA sequence: TGTGCCAGCAGCTTAGCCCAGGACAGGATTAGCTCCTACGAGCAGTACTTC. As protein: CASSLAQDRISSYEQYF.

The chain couples TRBV5-1 to TRBJ2-7; 9 nucleotides match TRBD2. The J segment lost 3 bases and the V segment lost 0 bases, leaving 4 bases of the junction unmatched. This CDR3 is 15 amino acids long. The V gene's germline CDR1 is SGHRS and CDR2 YFSETQ. CDR3 in DNA: TGCGCCAGCAGCTTGGCTAGCGGGACCTACTACGAGCAGTACTTC. Amino acids: CASSLASGTYYEQYF.

V usage is TRBV7-9 and J usage is TRBJ2-5; unclear D gene. Germline V lookup: CDR1 SEHNR, CDR2 FQNEAQ (reference sequence). The V end was cut by 5 bases, the J end by 1 base, with 8 bases between. The CDR3 spans 13 residues. The CDR3 loop is CASSPGGQETQYF. The DNA of the CDR3 is TGTGCCAGCAGCCCGGGTGGCCAAGAGACCCAGTACTTC.

The CDR3 nucleotides are TGTGCCAGCAGCCCCCTTATTAGTCTGGGCGGGGGCGGAGAGACCCAGTACTTC. It specifies CASSPLISLGGGGETQYF. J is TRBJ2-5 and V is TRBV7-2; tentatively, D is TRBD2 (7 bases). This CDR3 has 18 amino acids. Trimming cost V 5 bases and J 4 bases, with 26 bases left between them. Germline assignment: CDR1 SGHTA and CDR2 FQGNSA.

This chain uses TRBV4-1 with TRBJ2-4, with D perhaps matching TRBD1 or TRBD2 (6 bases each). The CDR3 sequence is 16 residues long. V lost 4 bases, J lost 4 bases, and 17 bases lay in between. Germline-derived CDR1 and CDR2 are MGHRA and YSYEKL. The CDR3 DNA follows: TGCGCCAGCAGCCCCAGCGGCCGGGGGCCTAAAAACATTCAGTACTTC. Encoded protein: CASSPSGRGPKNIQYF.

Written as DNA, the CDR3 is TGTGCCAGCAGCTTAAAGGGTGGTGACACTGAAGCTTTCTTT. It is translated as CASSLKGGDTEAFF. The chain employs TRBV7-3 and TRBJ1-1; D is ambiguous. Germline-derived CDR1 and CDR2 are SGHTA and FQGTGA. The CDR3 is 14 residues long. V was cut by 1 base and J by 3 bases, with 9 bases left in between.

The CDR3 nucleotides are TGCGCCAGCAGCCAATCTTGGGCCGCAGATACGCAGTATTTT. Translated, it gives CASSQSWAADTQYF. The chain links TRBV4-1 to TRBJ2-3, with D hard to call. This CDR3 spans 14 amino acids. Trimming shortened V by 2 bases and J by 4 bases, and 10 bases separated the two germline ends. Germline loops: CDR1 MGHRA, CDR2 YSYEKL.

This clone occurred a few times. This rearrangement joins TRBV28 to TRBJ1-1, with D unclear. Trimming pared 5 bases from V and 9 bases from J, leaving 22 bases between. CDR1 is MDHEN, CDR2 SYDVKM, per germline. The CDR3 is made up of 15 amino acids. The CDR3 is CASSPLFEREEKAFF. DNA for the CDR3: TGTGCCAGCAGTCCCCTCTTTGAAAGGGAGGAGAAAGCTTTCTTT.

This clone was counted between two and nine times. This chain connects TRBV5-1 to TRBJ2-3; D is ambiguous. V gave up 3 bases and J gave up 4 bases, with 12 bases separating them. Germline assignment: CDR1 SGHRS and CDR2 YFSETQ. The CDR3 runs 14 residues. As DNA, the CDR3 is TGCGCCAGCAGCTCTAGGTATGGTCCAGATACGCAGTATTTT. Translating it yields CASSSRYGPDTQYF.

V and J are TRBV27 and TRBJ2-1; D remains ambiguous. The V end was cut by 3 bases, the J end by 13 bases, with 22 bases between. Per the germline V gene, CDR1 is MNHEY and CDR2 is SMNVEV (reference sequence). This CDR3 has 15 residues. The CDR3 nucleotides read TGTGCCAGCAGTTTGACTCCCTTGCCGCACACGACCCAGTTCTTC. Residues: CASSLTPLPHTTQFF.